A single T cell receptor beta chain is shown here with its context. Its antigen is not yet known. The sample holds no much larger clone one base away, and base qualities are not on file. The method was the immunoSEQ multiplex PCR assay. The deep sequencing platform assayed around 95,000 TCR templates per sample. Genomic DNA extracted from sorted T cells was used for TCRbeta CDR3 sequencing. As for how the authors treated the data: The R programming language was used for the clonal analysis of the TCRbeta CDR3 data. Comparing unstimulated samples against CFSE-low samples taken after the reaction was how alloreactive CD4+ and CD8+ clones were defined. Alloreactive CD4+ clones were assigned to regulatory or non-regulatory origin by matching sequences to sorted unstimulated Treg and non-Treg repertoires. TCRdb stores this immuneACCESS table with in-frame sequences only. Part of the clones is absent; in the studies checked, under half of the shortfall reflects unresolved V genes, and no reason is known for the rest. For V, J and clone size, that table is used; D and trimming come from the DNA. Across this sample there are tens of thousands of clones, with roughly 93% seen only once. Jointly, the top ten make up around 40% of the sample.

The data derive from a study of siplizumab effects on memory and regulatory T cells (dated by TCRdb to the late 2010s). General notes on the study: The study examined how the anti-CD2 antibody siplizumab affects alloreactive T-cell subsets in allogeneic mixed lymphocyte reactions built from human PBMCs. Study-level results and caveats: Compared with memory T cells, unstimulated naive T cells appeared more diverse, and naive cells seemed to make a substantial contribution to the alloresponse. The suppressive function of proliferating Tregs from siplizumab cultures was not functionally confirmed. A naive or memory phenotype could not be assigned to roughly 75-96% of proliferating CD4+ or CD8+ clones. Sequences below about 10^-5 frequency were poorly captured, so only a minor fraction of alloreactive clones could be mapped to unstimulated subsets. Siplizumab significantly lowered the cumulative frequency of alloreactive sequences that could be traced to unstimulated CD4+ memory T cells. In reactions with siplizumab, an average of around 70% of mappable alloreactive CD4+ clones were Treg-derived, compared with roughly 27% in control reactions.

Sorted unstimulated T cells and proliferating T cells recovered from mixed lymphocyte reactions were subjected to TCRbeta CDR3 sequencing. Fresh whole blood from approximately 10 HLA-typed healthy donors was used to isolate PBMCs. CDR1 SEHNR and CDR2 FQNEAQ are derived from the germline V gene (reference sequence). V trim: 11 bases; J trim: 6 bases; unmatched bases: 8. From cysteine to phenylalanine, the CDR3 is 13 amino acids long. The only DNA kept is the CDR3, 39 bases in frame from the first base. This TCR was recovered from a human donor in good health. Sequenced material: CD8+ T cells sorted from blood. The sequence is built from TRBV7-9 and TRBJ2-1; the junction holds 9 bases that match TRBD2. This receptor has the CDR3 CAYLAGGPNEQFF. The sequenced DNA: TGTGCCTACCTGGCGGGAGGGCCCAATGAGCAGTTCTTC.